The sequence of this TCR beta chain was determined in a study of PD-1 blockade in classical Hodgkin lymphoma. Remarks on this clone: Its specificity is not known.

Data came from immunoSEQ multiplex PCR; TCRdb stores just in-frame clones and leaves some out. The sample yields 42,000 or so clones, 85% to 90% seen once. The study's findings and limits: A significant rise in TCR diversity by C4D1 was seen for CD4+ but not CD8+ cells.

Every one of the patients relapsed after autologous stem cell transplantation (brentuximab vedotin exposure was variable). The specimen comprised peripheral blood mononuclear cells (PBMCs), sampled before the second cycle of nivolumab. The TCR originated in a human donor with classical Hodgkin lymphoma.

The CDR3 region is CASSHRGSYEQYF. The CDR3 region has the DNA TGTGCCAGCAGTCACCGGGGATCCTACGAGCAGTACTTC. The chain has TRBV25-1 and TRBJ2-7; D possibly corresponds to TRBD2 (5 bases). Germline-derived CDR1 and CDR2 are MGHDK and SYGVNS. The V gene lost 5 bases and the J gene lost 1 base, with 9 bases spanning the gap. The CDR3 sequence is 13 residues long.